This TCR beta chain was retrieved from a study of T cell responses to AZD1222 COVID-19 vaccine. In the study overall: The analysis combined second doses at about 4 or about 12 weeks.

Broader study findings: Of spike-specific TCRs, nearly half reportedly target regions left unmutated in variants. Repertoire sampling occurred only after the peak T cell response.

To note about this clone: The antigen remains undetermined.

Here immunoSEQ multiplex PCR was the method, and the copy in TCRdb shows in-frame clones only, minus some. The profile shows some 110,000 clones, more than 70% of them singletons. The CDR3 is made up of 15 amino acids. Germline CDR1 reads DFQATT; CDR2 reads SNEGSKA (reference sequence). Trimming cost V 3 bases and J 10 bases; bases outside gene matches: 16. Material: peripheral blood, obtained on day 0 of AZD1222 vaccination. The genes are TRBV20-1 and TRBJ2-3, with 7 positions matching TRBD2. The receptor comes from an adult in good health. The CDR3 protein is CSASGGTAQRDPQYF. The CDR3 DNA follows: TGCAGTGCTAGTGGCGGGACGGCCCAGCGGGATCCGCAGTATTTT.